The 13 T cell receptor beta chains presented below share a single source sample, sequenced in a study of CD8 T cells in ankylosing spondylitis. Each CDR3 protein gets one entry after TCRdb re-called the 5' RACE reads with MiXCR. The table lists 200,000 to 250,000 distinct CDR3 sequences, about 10% of them singletons. Sequencing input: blood, either unsorted or a sorted T cell fraction (not recorded which). The source of these receptors is a male donor with ankylosing spondylitis or in good health (not recorded which).

The sample holds a few counts of this clonotype. The chain links TRBV6-5 to TRBJ2-2; D not resolved. Trimming took 2 bases from V and 6 from J, leaving 4 bases between them. The CDR3 sequence is 12 residues long. Germline CDR1 MNHEY, CDR2 SVGAGI. DNA for the CDR3: TGTGCCAGCAGTTACAATGCCGGGGAGCTGTTTTTT. Encoded protein: CASSYNAGELFF.

V is TRBV2 and J is TRBJ1-2; the match to TRBD1 covers 8 bases. The CDR3 length is 13 residues. Germline loops: CDR1 SNHLY, CDR2 FYNNEI. Germline trimming cut 8 bases from V and 7 bases from J; bases unmatched to any gene: 9. CDR3: CASSPAGGLGYTF. The CDR3 region has the DNA TGTGCCAGCTCCCCCGCAGGGGGCCTTGGCTACACCTTC.

The CDR3 here is CASSLNKGVNQPQHF. As DNA, the CDR3 is TGTGCCAGCAGCTTAAATAAGGGGGTCAATCAGCCCCAGCATTTT. The chain is built from TRBV7-2 and TRBJ1-5; TRBD1 is a possible D gene (6 bases). Per the germline V gene, CDR1 is SGHTA and CDR2 is FQGNSA. Trimming removed 2 bases at V and 3 bases at J, with 11 bases between. The CDR3 runs 15 residues.

This clonotype was counted a few times. The chain has TRBV7-9 and TRBJ1-3; a weak D match, TRBD1 (6 bases). The germline gives CDR1 SEHNR, CDR2 FQNEAQ (reference sequence). The CDR3 covers 15 residues. Trimming took off 5 bases at V and 4 bases at J, with 15 bases between the two ends. The CDR3, as DNA: TGTGCCAGCAGCCAAAGGGGGGCAGCCGGAAACACCATATATTTT. Translation gives CASSQRGAAGNTIYF.

This chain links TRBV5-5 with TRBJ1-1; possibly TRBD1 for D (5 bases). CDR1 and CDR2 (germline): SGHKS, YYEKEE (reference sequence). V was trimmed by 4 bases and J by 5 bases, leaving 18 bases between them. The CDR3 sequence is 15 residues long. The CDR3 nucleotides are TGTGCCAGCAGCGGAAGTCAGGGATCATGGACTGAAGCTTTCTTT. This gives the protein CASSGSQGSWTEAFF.

This clonotype was seen many times. This rearrangement joins TRBV10-3 to TRBJ2-7; D gene uncertain. The CDR3 runs to 12 residues. Germline V gene sequence: CDR1 ENHRY, CDR2 SYGVKD. Between the trimmed V and J ends, which lost 8 bases and 2 bases, there was a span of 10 bases. Here the CDR3 DNA reads TGTGCCATCGGGGTATACCCCTACGAGCAGTACTTC. Its translation is CAIGVYPYEQYF.

This clonotype was found a few times. This chain joins TRBV11-3 and TRBJ2-7; 8 nucleotides line up with TRBD2. Germline V gene lookup returns CDR1 SGHNT and CDR2 YENEEA. V lost 1 base and J lost 5; bases outside the gene matches: 10. This CDR3 is 16 amino acids long. The CDR3 here is CASSLGGQAGVHEQYF. The CDR3 nucleotides are TGTGCCAGCAGCTTAGGAGGCCAAGCGGGAGTCCACGAGCAGTACTTC.

This clonotype was counted at least ten times. A read error is possible here, since a much larger clone lies one base away. V usage is TRBV7-3 and J usage is TRBJ2-3, with D possibly TRBD1 on 6 matching bases. The V gene's germline CDR1 is SGHTA and CDR2 FQGTGA. The germline V and J ends were trimmed by 3 bases and 5 bases, with 6 bases remaining between them. The CDR3 consists of 12 residues. As DNA, the CDR3 is TGTGCCAGCAGCTTCAGGGGAGATACGCAGTATTTT. Amino acids: CASSFRGDTQYF.

This clonotype came up a few times. The chain combines TRBV4-1 with TRBJ2-1; 8 bases align to TRBD1. Trimming took 2 bases from V and 4 from J; bases not matched to a gene: 4. The CDR3 length is 15 residues. CDR1 MGHRA and CDR2 YSYEKL come from the germline V gene. The CDR3 nucleotides are TGCGCCAGCAGCCAATTCTGGACAGGGTACAATGAGCAGTTCTTC. Its translation is CASSQFWTGYNEQFF.

Ten or more counts support this clonotype. This chain connects TRBV5-6 to TRBJ2-7, with a possible D match to TRBD2 (5 bases). Germline CDR1 and CDR2: SGHDT and YYEEEE. Trimming took 3 bases from V and 3 from J, leaving 16 bases between them. CDR3 length equals 15 residues. CDR3 DNA: TGTGCCAGCAGCTCGGACGGGGAAGGGTTCTACGAGCAGTACTTC. It is translated as CASSSDGEGFYEQYF.

There are many counts of this clonotype. The rearrangement links TRBV4-1 to TRBJ1-2, with D uncertain. Per germline, CDR1 MGHRA and CDR2 YSYEKL. The CDR3 runs 14 residues. Trimming took off 3 bases at V and 6 bases at J, with 14 bases between the two ends. CDR3 sequence: CASSQEEFFDGYTF. The CDR3 coding sequence is TGCGCCAGCAGCCAGGAAGAATTTTTCGATGGCTACACCTTC.

To note about this clonotype: One junction end disagrees with the germline gene, perhaps due to a read error. V usage is TRBV18 and J usage is TRBJ2-5, with unresolved D. The CDR3 covers 12 residues. CDR1 and CDR2 from the germline V gene are KGHSH and LQKENI. CDR3: CASPPPVETQYF. The CDR3 nucleotides read TGTGCCAGCCCACCACCGGTGGAGACCCAGTACTTC.

The table lists this clonotype with many counts. The rearrangement links TRBV5-1 to TRBJ1-1; 8 nucleotides line up with TRBD1. Germline loops: CDR1 SGHRS, CDR2 YFSETQ. This CDR3 is 14 amino acids long. Trimming cost V 1 base and J 10 bases; bases outside gene matches: 9. The CDR3 loop reads CASSLMRTGSGAFF. Written as DNA, the CDR3 is TGCGCCAGCAGCTTGATGAGGACAGGGAGCGGAGCTTTCTTT.